The next 5 T cell receptor beta chains were all read from a single sample in a study of CXCR3-negative and CXCR3-positive naive CD8 T cells. The TRB cDNA libraries were prepared by 5' RACE with UMI labels. Each CDR3 protein gets one entry in TCRdb, which reprocessed the 5' RACE reads and gives no DNA. Recorded for this sample: some 60,000 distinct CDR3 sequences. General study results and limits: TRB CDR3 hydrophobicity was greater in CXCR3-positive naive cells than in CXCR3-negative naive cells.

These receptors are not linked to any known antigen. The sample was naive CXCR3+ CD8+ T cells from blood. Specified subset: CD45RO-CCR7+CD27+CD95- naive CD8+ T cells expressing CXCR3 (TNR3+). These receptors all come from a human donor in good health. Some clones in this sample may be carry-over from other donors' samples.

V usage is TRBV7-9 and J usage is TRBJ2-7; the D call of TRBD1 rests on TCRdb alone, since no DNA is present to check it. Germline V gene lookup returns CDR1 SEHNR and CDR2 FQNEAQ (reference sequence). This CDR3 spans 13 amino acids. The CDR3 region is CASSLGQPYEQYF.

This rearrangement joins TRBV28 to TRBJ2-7; TCRdb selects TRBD2, and the lack of DNA leaves this call unchecked. The CDR3 has 15 amino acids. Germline V gene data show CDR1 as MDHEN and CDR2 as SYDVKM. The CDR3 region is CASGGGGVNLYEQYF.

The rearrangement links TRBV11-3 to TRBJ2-1. Germline assignment: CDR1 SGHNT and CDR2 YENEEA. The CDR3 has 12 residues. CDR3: CASSLITSEQFF. Combining the CDR3 with reference TRBV11-3 and TRBJ2-1 gives the whole variable domain EAGVVQSPRYKIIEKKQPVAFWCNPISGHNTLYWYLQNLGQGPELLIRYENEEAVDDSQLPKDRFSAERLKGVDSTLKIQPAELGDSAVYLCASSLITSEQFFGPGTRLTVL.

The chain uses TRBV5-5 and TRBJ1-6; TCRdb picks TRBD1, but there is no DNA to check that call. The CDR3 runs 14 residues. Germline V gene lookup returns CDR1 SGHKS and CDR2 YYEKEE (reference sequence). The CDR3 here is CASSPGYNNSPLHF.

The CDR3 protein is CASSLGTTLNTEAFF. The chain has TRBV4-3 and TRBJ1-1. The CDR3 totals 15 residues. CDR1 LGHNA and CDR2 YSLEER come from the germline V gene.